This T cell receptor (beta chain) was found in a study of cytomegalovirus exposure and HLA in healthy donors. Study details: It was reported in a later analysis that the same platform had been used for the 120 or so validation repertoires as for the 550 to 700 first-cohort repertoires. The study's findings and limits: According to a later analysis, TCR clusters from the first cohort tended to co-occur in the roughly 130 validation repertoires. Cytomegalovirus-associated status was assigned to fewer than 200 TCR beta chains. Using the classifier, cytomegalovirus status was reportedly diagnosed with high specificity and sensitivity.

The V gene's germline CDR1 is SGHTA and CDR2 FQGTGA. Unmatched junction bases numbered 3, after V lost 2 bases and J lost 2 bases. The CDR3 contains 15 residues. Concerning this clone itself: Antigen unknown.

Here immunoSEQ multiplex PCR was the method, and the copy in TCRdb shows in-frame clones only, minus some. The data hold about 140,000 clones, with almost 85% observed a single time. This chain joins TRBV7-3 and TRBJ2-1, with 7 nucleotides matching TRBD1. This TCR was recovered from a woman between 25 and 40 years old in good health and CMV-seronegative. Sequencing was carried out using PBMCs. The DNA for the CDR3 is TGTGCCAGCAGCTTAGGGCAGGGGGCCTACAATGAGCAGTTCTTC. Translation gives CASSLGQGAYNEQFF.